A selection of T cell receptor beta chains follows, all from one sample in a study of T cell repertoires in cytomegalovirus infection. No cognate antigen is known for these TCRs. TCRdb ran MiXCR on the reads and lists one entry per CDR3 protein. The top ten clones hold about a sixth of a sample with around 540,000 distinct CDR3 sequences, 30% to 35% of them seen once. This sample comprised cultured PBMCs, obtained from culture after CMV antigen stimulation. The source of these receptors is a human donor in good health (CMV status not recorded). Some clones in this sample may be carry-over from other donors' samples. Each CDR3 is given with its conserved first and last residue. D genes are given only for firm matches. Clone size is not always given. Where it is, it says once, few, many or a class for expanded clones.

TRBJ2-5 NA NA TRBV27 CASSGPDPIGTQYF TGTGCCAGCAGTGGCCCGGACCCTATCGGGACCCAGTACTTC
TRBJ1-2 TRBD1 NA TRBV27 CASSMTGRYGYTF TGTGCCAGCAGCATGACAGGGCGATATGGCTACACCTTC
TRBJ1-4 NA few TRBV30 CAWSGSLNEKLFF TGTGCCTGGAGTGGGTCGCTTAATGAAAAACTGTTTTTT
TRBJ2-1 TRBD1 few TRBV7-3 CASSSRDRGNNEQFF TGTGCCAGCAGCTCTCGGGACAGGGGGAACAATGAGCAGTTCTTC
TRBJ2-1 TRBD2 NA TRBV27 CASHTQRELDEQFF TGTGCCAGCCATACTCAGCGGGAGCTGGATGAGCAGTTCTTC
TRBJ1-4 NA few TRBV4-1 CASSQGVGGWEKLFF TGCGCCAGCAGCCAAGGGGTAGGGGGATGGGAAAAACTGTTTTTT
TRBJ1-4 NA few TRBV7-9 CASSGSQGRVGEKLFF TGTGCCAGCAGCGGTTCACAGGGACGGGTTGGTGAAAAACTGTTTTTT
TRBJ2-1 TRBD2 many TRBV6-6 CASRAPSGRILRNEQFF TGTGCCAGCAGGGCACCCAGCGGGAGGATTCTCAGGAATGAGCAGTTCTTC
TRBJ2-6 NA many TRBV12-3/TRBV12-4 CASSSRGRALSGANVLTF TGTGCCAGCAGTTCTAGGGGACGGGCCCTCTCTGGGGCCAACGTCCTGACTTTC
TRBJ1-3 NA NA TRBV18 CASSPLRGVAGNTIYF TGTGCCAGCTCGCCCCTTCGGGGGGTTGCTGGAAACACCATATATTTT
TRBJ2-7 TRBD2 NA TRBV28 CASEYGREYEQYF TGTGCCAGTGAATACGGGCGGGAGTACGAGCAGTACTTC
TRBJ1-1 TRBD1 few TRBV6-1 CASRGTGAPRTEAFF TGTGCCAGCAGGGGGACAGGGGCCCCGAGAACTGAAGCTTTCTTT
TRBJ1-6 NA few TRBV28 CASILSSGGSPLHF TGTGCCAGCATCCTATCCTCTGGGGGTTCACCCCTCCACTTT
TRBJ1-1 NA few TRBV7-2 CASSLVDLNTEAFF TGTGCCAGCAGCTTAGTAGATTTGAACACTGAAGCTTTCTTT
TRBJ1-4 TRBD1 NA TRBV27 CASSLSGTGASVGELFF TGTGCCAGCAGTTTATCCGGGACAGGGGCATCAGTTGGAGAGCTGTTTTTT
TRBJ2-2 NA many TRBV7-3 CASSLNRPEGSGELFF TGTGCCAGCAGCTTAAACCGGCCGGAGGGGTCCGGGGAGCTGTTTTTT
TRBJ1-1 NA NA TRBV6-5 CASSYVGWNTEAFF TGTGCCAGCAGTTATGTCGGATGGAACACTGAAGCTTTCTTT
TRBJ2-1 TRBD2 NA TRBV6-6 CASSHVPGASGNNEQFF TGTGCCAGCAGCCATGTCCCCGGGGCTAGCGGTAACAATGAGCAGTTCTTC
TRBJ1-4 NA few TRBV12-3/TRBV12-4 CASSFNGDWVAEKLFF TGTGCCAGCAGTTTTAACGGGGACTGGGTGGCTGAAAAACTGTTTTTT
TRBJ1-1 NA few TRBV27 CASSLYWGSTEAFF TGTGCCAGCAGTTTATATTGGGGGTCCACTGAAGCTTTCTTT
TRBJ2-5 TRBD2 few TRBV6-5 CASRTSGETQYF TGTGCCAGCAGAACTAGCGGCGAGACCCAGTACTTC
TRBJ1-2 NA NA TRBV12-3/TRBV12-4 CASSLMVGYTF TGTGCCAGCAGTTTAATGGTGGGCTACACCTTC
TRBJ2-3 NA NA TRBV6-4 CASSESASSTDTQYF TGTGCCAGCAGTGAGTCAGCTAGCAGCACAGATACGCAGTATTTT
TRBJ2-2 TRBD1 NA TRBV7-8 CASRRPGQGGIGELFF TGTGCCAGCAGAAGACCGGGACAGGGTGGAATCGGGGAGCTGTTTTTT
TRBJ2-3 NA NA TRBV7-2 CASSFSGFDTQYF TGTGCCAGCAGCTTTTCGGGGTTTGATACGCAGTATTTT
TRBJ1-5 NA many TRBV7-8 CASSSRDGRTQPQHF TGTGCCAGCAGCTCACGGGACGGACGAACTCAGCCCCAGCATTTT
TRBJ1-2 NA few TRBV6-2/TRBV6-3 CASSYRGPNYGYTF TGTGCCAGCAGTTACCGGGGACCTAACTATGGCTACACCTTC
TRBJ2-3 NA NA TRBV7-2 CASSLGGAQNTQYF TGTGCCAGCAGCTTAGGTGGGGCACAGAATACGCAGTATTTT
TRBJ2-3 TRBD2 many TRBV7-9 CASSSTSGHTDTQYF TGTGCCAGCAGCTCGACTAGCGGCCACACAGATACGCAGTATTTT
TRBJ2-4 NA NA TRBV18 CASSPMEGLYIQYF TGTGCCAGCTCACCCATGGAGGGTCTCTACATTCAGTACTTC
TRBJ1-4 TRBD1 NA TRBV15 CATSRGDRADEKLFF TGTGCCACCAGCAGAGGGGACAGGGCAGATGAAAAACTGTTTTTT
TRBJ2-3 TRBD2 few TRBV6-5 CASSMPGLSDTQYF TGTGCCAGCAGCATGCCGGGACTATCCGATACGCAGTATTTT
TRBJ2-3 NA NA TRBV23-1 CASSPLRTRALPDTQYF TGCGCCAGCAGCCCCCTAAGAACTAGGGCCCTGCCAGATACGCAGTATTTT
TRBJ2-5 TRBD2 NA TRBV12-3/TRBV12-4 CASSFRLGGRAGETQYF TGTGCCAGCAGTTTTCGGCTTGGCGGGAGGGCCGGGGAGACCCAGTACTTC
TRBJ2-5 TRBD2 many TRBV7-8 CASSLGTSGSWETQYF TGTGCCAGCAGCTTAGGAACTAGCGGGAGCTGGGAGACCCAGTACTTC
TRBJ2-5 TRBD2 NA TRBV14 CASSLTGGTSGVKETQYF TGTGCCAGCAGCCTAACTGGGGGGACTAGCGGAGTTAAAGAGACCCAGTACTTC
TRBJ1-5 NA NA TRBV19 CASSPPGQKNQPQHF TGTGCCAGTAGTCCTCCGGGACAAAAAAATCAGCCCCAGCATTTT
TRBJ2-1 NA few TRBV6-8 CASITKILGSSYNEQFF TGTGCCAGCATCACAAAGATCTTGGGGAGCTCCTACAATGAGCAGTTCTTC
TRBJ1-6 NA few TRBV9 CASSVASGGNSPLHF TGTGCCAGCAGCGTAGCTTCCGGAGGGAATTCACCCCTCCACTTT
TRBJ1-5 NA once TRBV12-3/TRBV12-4 CASSAQNSNQPQHF TGTGCCAGCAGTGCGCAGAATAGCAATCAGCCCCAGCATTTT
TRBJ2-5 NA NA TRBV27 CASGPYQETQYF TGTGCCAGCGGGCCGTACCAAGAGACCCAGTACTTC
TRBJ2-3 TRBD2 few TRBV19 CASRDSGRGSDTQYF TGTGCCAGTAGGGACAGCGGGAGGGGGTCAGATACGCAGTATTTT
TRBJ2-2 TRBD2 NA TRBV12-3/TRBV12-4 CASSLQRERELFF TGTGCCAGCAGTCTCCAGCGGGAACGGGAGCTGTTTTTT
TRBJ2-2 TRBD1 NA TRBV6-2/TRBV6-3 CASSYRGQGTGELFF TGTGCCAGCAGTTACCGAGGACAGGGGACCGGGGAGCTGTTTTTT